Listed here is a single T cell receptor (beta chain). Original data processing: Counts of nucleated cells, estimated from reference gene primer amplification, were obtained. Measured with immunoSEQ multiplex PCR; TCRdb has only the in-frame clones, and not every one. That table is the source of V, J and clone size, and D and trimming were worked out from the DNA. The table has roughly 160,000 clones, roughly 83% seen once. This specimen belongs to a study of blood T cell repertoires in COVID-19. The overall study: Acute-phase and convalescent COVID-19 samples originated in the United States, Italy and Spain. PBMCs, B-cell-depleted T cells, or T cells provided the cDNA or gDNA that made up the material.

Sequencing used peripheral blood. The TCR was taken from an older woman with acute or convalescent COVID-19.

The CDR3 sequence: CASSPRTGQGSNSPLHF. Written as DNA, the CDR3 is TGTGCCAGCTCACCACGAACGGGACAGGGCAGTAATTCACCCCTCCACTTT. This chain uses TRBV18 with TRBJ1-6, with 9 bases aligning to TRBD1. The CDR3 contains 17 residues. CDR1 and CDR2 from the germline V gene are KGHSH and LQKENI. Trimming removed 1 base from V and 6 bases from J; junction bases left unmatched: 7.